These T cell receptor beta chains were read from a single sample in a study of CDR3 diversity in severe acne. TCRdb recomputed calls from the PCR reads with MiXCR, one row per CDR3 protein. The top ten hold 14% of the sample, which has approximately 80,000 distinct CDR3 sequences, roughly 51% seen once. What was sequenced was blood. Receptor source: a male donor in good health, without acne. CDR3s include the opening cysteine and the closing phenylalanine or tryptophan. A D gene is named only where the DNA matches it firmly. Clone size, where shown, is once, few, many, or a class for clones that have expanded.

size: -
D: TRBD1
J: TRBJ1-2
V: TRBV7-9
DNA: TGTGCCAGCAGCCGATACGCGACAGGGGGTGGCTACACCTTC
CDR3: CASSRYATGGGYTF

size: -
D: -
J: TRBJ2-7
V: TRBV19
DNA: TGTGCCAGTAGTTCTTGGGGCCTCGCCTACGAGCAGTACTTC
CDR3: CASSSWGLAYEQYF

size: -
D: -
J: TRBJ1-4
V: TRBV20-1
DNA: TGCAGTGCTAGAGGGAATGGGGCGCGATCTGAAAAACTGTTTTTT
CDR3: CSARGNGARSEKLFF

size: once
D: TRBD1
J: TRBJ1-3
V: TRBV11-3
DNA: TGTGCCAGCAGCTTAGCCGGGACAGGAAACGCCATATATTTT
CDR3: CASSLAGTGNAIYF

size: -
D: TRBD1
J: TRBJ1-4
V: TRBV6-5
DNA: TGTGCCAGCAGTTCCCGGACAGGGCATGAAAAACTGTTTTTT
CDR3: CASSSRTGHEKLFF

size: -
D: -
J: TRBJ2-2
V: TRBV18
DNA: TGTGCCAGCTCCGGACAGCAGGGAGAGGCTGAGCTGTTTTTT
CDR3: CASSGQQGEAELFF

size: -
D: TRBD1
J: TRBJ1-1
V: TRBV20-1
DNA: TGCAGTGCCCCCGGACAGGGATACACTGAAGCTTTCTTT
CDR3: CSAPGQGYTEAFF

size: many
D: -
J: TRBJ2-5
V: TRBV3-1
DNA: TGTGCCAGCAGCCAAGGTCCGAGGGGGGGCGGGGAGACCCAGTACTTC
CDR3: CASSQGPRGGGETQYF

size: -
D: TRBD1
J: TRBJ2-7
V: TRBV10-1
DNA: TGCGCCAGCAGTGACGGGACAGCCTCCTACGAGCAGTACTTC
CDR3: CASSDGTASYEQYF

size: -
D: -
J: TRBJ2-2
V: TRBV19
DNA: TGTGCCAGTAGTGTTCAGAACACCGGGGAGCTGTTTTTT
CDR3: CASSVQNTGELFF

size: -
D: TRBD2
J: TRBJ2-3
V: TRBV10-3
DNA: TGTGCCATCAGTGAGCCTAGCGGGAGGCCCAGCACAGATACGCAGTATTTT
CDR3: CAISEPSGRPSTDTQYF

size: -
D: -
J: TRBJ2-7
V: TRBV11-3
DNA: TGTGCCAGCAGCTTGGGGCGGACCTCTGAGCAGTACTTC
CDR3: CASSLGRTSEQYF

size: -
D: TRBD1
J: TRBJ2-5
V: TRBV7-3
DNA: TGTGCCAGCAGCACCTACAGGGGGGAGACCCAGTACTTC
CDR3: CASSTYRGETQYF

size: -
D: TRBD2
J: TRBJ2-3
V: TRBV7-9
DNA: TGTGCCAGCAACATACGGCGGGGGGGGACGCAGTATTTT
CDR3: CASNIRRGGTQYF

size: -
D: TRBD2
J: TRBJ2-1
V: TRBV12-3/TRBV12-4
DNA: TGTGCCAGCAGTTTAATCCGAGGACAGTCCGGACTAGCTAGTGATGACTTCTCCTACGATGAGCGGTTCTTC
CDR3: CASSLIRGQSGLASDDFSYDERFF

size: -
D: -
J: TRBJ2-3
V: TRBV5-1
DNA: TGCGCCAGCAGCTTGGGGAGCGGACACACAGATACGCAGTATTTT
CDR3: CASSLGSGHTDTQYF

size: once
D: TRBD1
J: TRBJ1-3
V: TRBV7-9
DNA: TGTGCCAGCGGCTGGGACCGGGACAGGGGAAACACCATATATTTT
CDR3: CASGWDRDRGNTIYF

size: -
D: TRBD1
J: TRBJ2-5
V: TRBV20-1
DNA: TGCAGTGCTAGAGTGGGGACAGGGCCCCAGTACTTC
CDR3: CSARVGTGPQYF

size: -
D: -
J: TRBJ1-2
V: TRBV19
DNA: TGTGCCAGTACCATGGCCGGGACTGAGGATGGCTACACCTTC
CDR3: CASTMAGTEDGYTF

size: once
D: -
J: TRBJ1-4
V: TRBV20-1
DNA: TGCAGCACCAGGGAGGAAGGCGGGAATGAAAAACTGTTTTTT
CDR3: CSTREEGGNEKLFF

size: -
D: -
J: TRBJ1-1
V: TRBV7-9
DNA: TGTGCCAGCAGCTTAGGGGTAGGCCCCCCGAACACTGAAGCTTTCTTT
CDR3: CASSLGVGPPNTEAFF

size: -
D: TRBD1
J: TRBJ1-5
V: TRBV10-3
DNA: TGTGCCATCAGTGCAGGGGGAAATCAGCCCCAGCATTTT
CDR3: CAISAGGNQPQHF

size: few
D: -
J: TRBJ2-7
V: TRBV7-9
DNA: TGTGCCAGCAGCTCCCCGGCGGGTATCAACGAGCAGTACTTC
CDR3: CASSSPAGINEQYF

size: many
D: -
J: TRBJ2-1
V: TRBV5-6
DNA: TGTGCCAGCAGCTTACGCTACAATGAGCAGTTCTTC
CDR3: CASSLRYNEQFF

size: -
D: TRBD2
J: TRBJ2-3
V: TRBV20-1
DNA: TGCAGTGCCCGCCAAGCGGGAACGGATACGCAGTATTTT
CDR3: CSARQAGTDTQYF

size: once
D: -
J: TRBJ2-1
V: TRBV7-8
DNA: TGTGCCAGCAGCTTAGCGGGGGGGGCGGGTGAGCAGTTCTTC
CDR3: CASSLAGGAGEQFF

size: once
D: TRBD1
J: TRBJ2-1
V: TRBV5-1
DNA: TGCGCCAGCAGCAAGGACAGGGGGGACAATCAGCAGTTCTTC
CDR3: CASSKDRGDNQQFF

size: -
D: -
J: TRBJ2-5
V: TRBV20-1
DNA: TGCAGTGCTACGACAGCCGCCCCCCCGACCCAGTACTTC
CDR3: CSATTAAPPTQYF

size: -
D: -
J: TRBJ2-5
V: TRBV20-1
DNA: TGCAGTGCTAGAGTTTCTGCCGGGACGAGCCCACAAGAGACCCAGTACTTC
CDR3: CSARVSAGTSPQETQYF

size: -
D: -
J: TRBJ2-7
V: TRBV7-9
DNA: TGTGCCAGCAGCTTCGGTGACTCCGACTACGAGCAGTACTTC
CDR3: CASSFGDSDYEQYF

size: -
D: TRBD1
J: TRBJ2-7
V: TRBV2
DNA: TGTGCCAGCAGTCGACAGGGGGGGGTTTCCTACGAGCAGTACTTC
CDR3: CASSRQGGVSYEQYF

size: many
D: TRBD2
J: TRBJ2-7
V: TRBV4-1
DNA: TGCGCCAGCAGCCAAGTTGTAACCACTAGCGGGAGAGCCTACGAGCAGTACTTC
CDR3: CASSQVVTTSGRAYEQYF

size: -
D: TRBD1
J: TRBJ1-1
V: TRBV2
DNA: TGTGCCAGCAGTGAGGGTGCAGGGGACAGAAACACTGAAGCTTTCTTT
CDR3: CASSEGAGDRNTEAFF

size: -
D: -
J: TRBJ2-6
V: TRBV12-3/TRBV12-4
DNA: TGTGCCAGCATTGAGGGGGCTGGGGCCAACGTCCTGACTTTC
CDR3: CASIEGAGANVLTF

size: -
D: TRBD2
J: TRBJ2-5
V: TRBV24-1
DNA: TGTGCCACCAGTGATTCGGGCAGGGCGGGGGGGACCCAGTACTTC
CDR3: CATSDSGRAGGTQYF

size: many
D: -
J: TRBJ2-5
V: TRBV3-1
DNA: TGTGCCAGCAGCCCAAGGGCCAAGGCAGAGACCCAGTACTTC
CDR3: CASSPRAKAETQYF

size: few
D: TRBD2
J: TRBJ2-3
V: TRBV12-3/TRBV12-4
DNA: TGTGCCAGCAGTACGACTAGCGGGAGGACAGATACGCAGTATTTT
CDR3: CASSTTSGRTDTQYF

size: -
D: TRBD1
J: TRBJ2-2
V: TRBV7-9
DNA: TGTGCCAGCAGCAAGGGACAGGGGTCCGGGGAGCTGTTTTTT
CDR3: CASSKGQGSGELFF